One and the same sample provided the 5 T cell receptor beta chains below, sequenced in a study of blood T cell repertoires in COVID-19. Sequenced by immunoSEQ multiplex PCR; TCRdb stores in-frame clones only, minus some. The data show 200,000 to 250,000 clones, with roughly four fifths seen just once and about 4% held by the top ten. The source material was peripheral blood. The source is a man aged 45-60 years with acute or convalescent COVID-19.

The genes are TRBV25-1 and TRBJ1-2; D is ambiguous. The V gene lost 3 bases and the J gene lost 4 bases, with 15 bases spanning the gap. This CDR3 contains 15 residues. Germline V lookup: CDR1 MGHDK, CDR2 SYGVNS. The CDR3 reads CASSDVSRNPYGYTF. In DNA form, the CDR3 reads TGTGCCAGCAGTGATGTTTCGCGGAACCCCTATGGCTACACCTTC.

This clone was counted once. The chain carries TRBV5-6 and TRBJ1-3; D unresolved. V lost 4 bases and J lost 0, with 11 bases in between. Germline CDR1 is SGHDT and CDR2 is YYEEEE. This CDR3 region has 15 residues. CDR3 sequence reads: CASSPTPSSGNTIYF. The CDR3 coding sequence is TGTGCCAGCAGCCCCACCCCCAGCTCTGGAAACACCATATATTTT.

The chain uses TRBV11-2 and TRBJ2-2; tentative D call: TRBD2 (5 bases). Germline V gene data show CDR1 as SGHAT and CDR2 as FQNNGV. Trimming removed 1 base from V and 6 bases from J, with 21 bases in between. CDR3 length: 18 amino acids. In DNA, the CDR3 is TGTGCCAGCAGCTTAGCCGGTTCCTTGTCGGGGAAGTCCGGGGAGCTGTTTTTT. Its translation: CASSLAGSLSGKSGELFF. The whole variable domain, filled in from reference TRBV11-2 and TRBJ2-2, reads EAGVAQSPRYKIIEKRQSVAFWCNPISGHATLYWYQQILGQGPKLLIQFQNNGVVDDSQLPKDRFSAERLKGVDSTLKIQPAKLEDSAVYLCASSLAGSLSGKSGELFFGEGSRLTVL.

This sequence joins TRBV3-1 (or the pseudogene TRBV3-2) and TRBJ1-1, with D possibly being TRBD1 (5 bases). This CDR3 has 14 amino acids. V gave up 0 bases and J gave up 4 bases, with 9 bases separating them. The germline gives CDR1 LGHDT, CDR2 YNNKEL (reference sequence). CDR3 coding DNA: TGTGCCAGCAGCCAAGACTTCGGGGGCACTGAAGCTTTCTTT. Encoded protein: CASSQDFGGTEAFF.

The V and J genes are TRBV7-2 and TRBJ1-1; no reliable D call. Trimming took 3 bases from V and 4 from J, leaving 9 bases between them. The CDR3 is 13 residues long. Germline assignment: CDR1 SGHTA and CDR2 FQGNSA. DNA for the CDR3: TGTGCCAGCAGCTTTGAGGCTGTCACTGAAGCTTTCTTT. It specifies CASSFEAVTEAFF.